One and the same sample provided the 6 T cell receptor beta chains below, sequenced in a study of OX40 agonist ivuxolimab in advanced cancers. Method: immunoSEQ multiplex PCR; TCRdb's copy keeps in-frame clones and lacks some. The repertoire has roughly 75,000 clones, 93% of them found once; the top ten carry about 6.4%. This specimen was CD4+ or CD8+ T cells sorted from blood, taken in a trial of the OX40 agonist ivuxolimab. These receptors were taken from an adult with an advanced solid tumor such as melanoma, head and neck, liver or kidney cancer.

The CDR3 is CASSSLAGAYNEQFF. CDR3 DNA sequence: TGTGCCAGCAGCTCACTAGCGGGGGCCTACAATGAGCAGTTCTTC. The chain combines TRBV7-2 with TRBJ2-1, with TRBD2 matching over 11 bases. The CDR3 sequence is 15 residues long. With 4 bases clipped from V and 2 bases from J, the junction kept 1 base outside the gene matches. Germline loops: CDR1 SGHTA, CDR2 FQGNSA.

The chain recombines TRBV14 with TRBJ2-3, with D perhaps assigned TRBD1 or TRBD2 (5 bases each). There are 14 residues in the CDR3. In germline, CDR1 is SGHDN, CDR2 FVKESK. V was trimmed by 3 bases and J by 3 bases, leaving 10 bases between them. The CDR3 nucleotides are TGTGCCAGCAGCCAGGACATAGCGACAGATACGCAGTATTTT. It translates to CASSQDIATDTQYF.

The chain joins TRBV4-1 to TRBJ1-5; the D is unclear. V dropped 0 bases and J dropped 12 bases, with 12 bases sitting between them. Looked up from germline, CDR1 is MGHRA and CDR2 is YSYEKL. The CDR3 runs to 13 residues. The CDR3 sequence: CASSQEGSGRQHF. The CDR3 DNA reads TGCGCCAGCAGCCAAGAAGGTAGTGGCCGCCAGCATTTT.

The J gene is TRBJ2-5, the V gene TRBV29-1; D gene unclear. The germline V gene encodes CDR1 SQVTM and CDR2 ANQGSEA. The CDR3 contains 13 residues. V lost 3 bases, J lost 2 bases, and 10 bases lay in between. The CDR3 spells CSVDRKGQETQYF. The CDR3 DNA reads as TGCAGCGTTGATCGAAAAGGACAAGAGACCCAGTACTTC.

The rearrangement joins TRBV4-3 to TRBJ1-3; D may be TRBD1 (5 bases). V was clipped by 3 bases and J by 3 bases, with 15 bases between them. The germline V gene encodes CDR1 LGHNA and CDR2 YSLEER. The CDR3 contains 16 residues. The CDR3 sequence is CASSHLYGGGGNTIYF. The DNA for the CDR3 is TGCGCCAGCAGCCATCTCTACGGGGGAGGTGGAAACACCATATATTTT.

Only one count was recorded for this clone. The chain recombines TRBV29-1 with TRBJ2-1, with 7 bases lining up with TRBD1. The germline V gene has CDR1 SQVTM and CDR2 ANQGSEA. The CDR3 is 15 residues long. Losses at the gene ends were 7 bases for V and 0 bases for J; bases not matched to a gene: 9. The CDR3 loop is CSGQGGKSSYNEQFF. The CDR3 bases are TGCAGCGGCCAAGGGGGCAAGAGCTCCTACAATGAGCAGTTCTTC.